This is a list of T cell receptor beta chains from one sample in a study of Tregs in tolerant kidney transplant recipients. The repertoire was sequenced with immunoSEQ multiplex PCR; TCRdb's copy has only in-frame clones and lacks some. The sample includes more than 60,000 clones, more than 95% of them seen just once. The specimen was CD4+ T cells from blood, collected before the transplant. The receptors originated from a human donor who received a combined kidney and bone marrow transplant. The CDR3 runs from the conserved cysteine through the conserved F or W. D genes are given only for firm matches. Clone sizes are given selectively: once, few, many, or a class where the clone is expanded.

v_call	j_call	d_call	clone_size	cdr3_aa	cdr3_nt
TRBV4-2	TRBJ1-3	TRBD1	-	CASSLGQGASGNTIYF	TGTGCCAGCAGCCTAGGACAGGGGGCCTCTGGAAACACCATATATTTT
TRBV18	TRBJ2-1	TRBD1	-	CASSPIWDRTNEQFF	TGTGCCAGCTCACCAATTTGGGACAGAACGAATGAGCAGTTCTTC
TRBV5-8	TRBJ1-5	-	-	CASSKVRGTTQGLPQHF	TGTGCCAGCAGCAAGGTTCGGGGGACGACCCAGGGCCTGCCCCAGCATTTT
TRBV10-3	TRBJ2-1	-	-	CAISDHGQAGFF	TGTGCCATCAGTGACCACGGACAAGCTGGGTTCTTC
TRBV30	TRBJ2-7	-	-	CAWSFSGRSSYEQYF	TGTGCCTGGAGTTTTTCCGGGAGAAGCTCCTACGAGCAGTACTTC
TRBV7-8	TRBJ1-6	-	-	CASSPAGATGITNSPLHF	TGTGCCAGCAGCCCCGCGGGGGCAACAGGGATAACCAATTCACCCCTCCACTTT
TRBV11-3	TRBJ1-4	-	-	CASRQKEAINEKLFF	TGTGCCAGCAGACAGAAGGAGGCGATCAATGAAAAACTGTTTTTT
TRBV7-9	TRBJ2-7	-	-	CASSLGQNSYEQYF	TGTGCCAGCAGCTTAGGACAGAACTCCTACGAGCAGTACTTC
TRBV29-1	TRBJ2-7	TRBD1	-	CSVVGGQGADEQYF	TGCAGCGTTGTGGGGGGACAGGGAGCCGACGAGCAGTACTTC
TRBV11-2	TRBJ2-1	-	-	CASSLGVGQGPREQFF	TGTGCCAGCAGCTTAGGTGTCGGGCAGGGGCCGAGGGAGCAGTTCTTC
TRBV11-2	TRBJ2-7	TRBD1	-	CASSQDRARYEQYF	TGTGCCAGCAGCCAAGACAGGGCTCGCTACGAGCAGTACTTC
TRBV5-5	TRBJ2-1	-	-	CASRPWRDNEQFF	TGTGCCAGCAGACCCTGGAGGGACAATGAGCAGTTCTTC
TRBV7-9	TRBJ1-1	-	once	CASSLSGVAEAFF	TGTGCCAGCAGCTTATCCGGGGTTGCTGAAGCTTTCTTT
TRBV4-2	TRBJ1-5	-	-	CASSQDRRGLRVGSNQPQHF	TGTGCCAGCAGCCAAGATCGACGGGGTCTCCGTGTTGGTAGCAATCAGCCCCAGCATTTT
TRBV7-2	TRBJ2-7	-	-	CASSPSSYEQYF	TGTGCCAGCAGCCCCAGCTCCTACGAGCAGTACTTC
TRBV5-1	TRBJ2-5	TRBD1	-	CASSLGSGQGAAETQYF	TGCGCCAGCAGCTTGGGATCGGGACAGGGGGCTGCAGAGACCCAGTACTTC
TRBV9	TRBJ2-2	TRBD1	-	CASSAIRQGAGELFF	TGTGCCAGCAGCGCAATCCGACAGGGAGCCGGGGAGCTGTTTTTT
TRBV4-2	TRBJ2-7	-	once	CASSLSLEQYF	TGTGCCAGCAGCCTTAGTCTCGAGCAGTACTTC
TRBV27	TRBJ1-1	-	-	CASSLGRNTEAFF	TGTGCCAGCAGTTTAGGTAGGAACACTGAAGCTTTCTTT
TRBV30	TRBJ2-3	TRBD2	-	CAWSVLAGEADTQYF	TGTGCCTGGAGTGTACTAGCGGGGGAGGCAGATACGCAGTATTTT
TRBV13	TRBJ1-1	-	-	CASSSINPAPGKGSTEAFF	TGTGCCAGCAGCTCTATAAATCCGGCCCCAGGGAAGGGTAGCACTGAAGCTTTCTTT
TRBV4-3	TRBJ2-3	-	-	CASSQVSNSGTDTQYF	TGCGCCAGCAGCCAAGTTTCAAACTCTGGCACAGATACGCAGTATTTT
TRBV6-4	TRBJ1-1	-	-	CASRQQGEGEAFF	TGTGCCAGCAGACAACAGGGTGAGGGTGAAGCTTTCTTT